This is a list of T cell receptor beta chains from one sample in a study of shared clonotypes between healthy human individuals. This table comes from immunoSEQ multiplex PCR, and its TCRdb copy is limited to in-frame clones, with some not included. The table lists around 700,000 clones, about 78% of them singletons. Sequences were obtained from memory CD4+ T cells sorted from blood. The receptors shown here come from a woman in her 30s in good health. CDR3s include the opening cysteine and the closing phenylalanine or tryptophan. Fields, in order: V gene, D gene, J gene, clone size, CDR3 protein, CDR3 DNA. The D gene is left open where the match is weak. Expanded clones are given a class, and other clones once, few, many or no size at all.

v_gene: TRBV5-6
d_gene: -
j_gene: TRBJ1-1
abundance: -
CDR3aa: CASSWNPGQPSEAFF
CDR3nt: TGTGCCAGCAGCTGGAATCCGGGACAACCGTCTGAAGCTTTCTTT

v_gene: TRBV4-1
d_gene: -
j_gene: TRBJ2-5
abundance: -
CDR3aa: CASSQVLGEGGGFRETQYF
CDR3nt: TGCGCCAGCAGCCAAGTTTTAGGCGAGGGGGGAGGATTTCGGGAGACCCAGTACTTC

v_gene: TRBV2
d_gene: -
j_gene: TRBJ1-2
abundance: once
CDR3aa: CASSGSGRGAGYTF
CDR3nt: TGTGCCAGCAGTGGGTCCGGGAGAGGAGCTGGCTACACCTTC

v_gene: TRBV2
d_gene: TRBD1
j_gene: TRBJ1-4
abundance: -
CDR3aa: CASNRGQNEKLFF
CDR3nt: TGTGCCAGCAATAGGGGACAGAATGAAAAACTGTTTTTT

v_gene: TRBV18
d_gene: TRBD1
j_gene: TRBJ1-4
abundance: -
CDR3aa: CASSLGQGPNEKLFF
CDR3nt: TGTGCCAGCTCTCTTGGACAGGGACCTAATGAAAAACTGTTTTTT

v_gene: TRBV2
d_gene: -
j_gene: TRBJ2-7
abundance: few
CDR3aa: CASNPLGPFYEQYF
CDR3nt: TGTGCCAGCAATCCCCTGGGGCCTTTCTACGAGCAGTACTTC

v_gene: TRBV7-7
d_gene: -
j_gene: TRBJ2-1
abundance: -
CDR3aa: CASSLAFGTPYNEQFF
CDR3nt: TGTGCCAGCAGCTTAGCGTTCGGGACTCCTTACAATGAGCAGTTCTTC

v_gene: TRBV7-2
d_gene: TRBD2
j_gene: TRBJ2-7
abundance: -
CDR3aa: CASSSHSGRWGLSGEQYF
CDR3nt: TGTGCCAGCAGTTCACACAGCGGGAGATGGGGCCTTAGCGGCGAGCAGTACTTC

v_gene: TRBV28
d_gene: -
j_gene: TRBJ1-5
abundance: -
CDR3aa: CATERGSRNQPQHF
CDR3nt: TGTGCCACGGAGCGGGGGTCGCGGAATCAGCCCCAGCATTTT

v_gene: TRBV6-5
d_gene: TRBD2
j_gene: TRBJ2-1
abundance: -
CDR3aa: CASIRGLGNNEQFF
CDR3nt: TGTGCCAGCATCAGGGGACTAGGGAACAATGAGCAGTTCTTC

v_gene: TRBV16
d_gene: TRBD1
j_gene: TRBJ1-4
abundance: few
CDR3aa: CASRKPGQQNEKLFF
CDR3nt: TGTGCCAGCAGAAAACCGGGACAGCAGAATGAAAAACTGTTTTTT

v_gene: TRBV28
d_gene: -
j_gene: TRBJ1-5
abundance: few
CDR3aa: CASSPPNQPQHF
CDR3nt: TGTGCCAGCAGTCCGCCCAATCAGCCCCAGCATTTT

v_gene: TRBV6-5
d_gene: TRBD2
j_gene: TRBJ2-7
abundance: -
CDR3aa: CASRADGTREEQYF
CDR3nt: TGTGCCAGCAGGGCCGACGGGACTAGGGAAGAGCAGTACTTC

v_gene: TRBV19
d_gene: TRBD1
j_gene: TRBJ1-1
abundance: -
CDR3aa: CASKPDRERFTEAFF
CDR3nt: TGTGCCAGTAAACCGGACAGGGAGAGGTTCACTGAAGCTTTCTTT

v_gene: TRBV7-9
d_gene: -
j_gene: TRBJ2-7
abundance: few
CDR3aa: CASSLAMALGEQYF
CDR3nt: TGTGCCAGCAGCTTAGCGATGGCCTTGGGGGAGCAGTACTTC

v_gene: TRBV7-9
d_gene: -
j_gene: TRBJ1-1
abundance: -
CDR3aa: CASSLTVNTEAFF
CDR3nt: TGTGCCAGCAGCTTGACAGTGAACACTGAAGCTTTCTTT

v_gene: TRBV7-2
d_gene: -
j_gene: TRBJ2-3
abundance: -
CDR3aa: CASSLGGGAGDIQTDTQYF
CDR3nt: TGTGCCAGCAGCTTAGGAGGAGGTGCGGGGGACATACAGACAGATACGCAGTATTTT

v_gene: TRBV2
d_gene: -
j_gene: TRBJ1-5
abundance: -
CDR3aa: CASTLQGSRNQPQHF
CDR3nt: TGTGCCAGCACCTTACAGGGTAGTCGCAATCAGCCCCAGCATTTT

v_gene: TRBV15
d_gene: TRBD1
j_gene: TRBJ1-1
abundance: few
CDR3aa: CATSRGQGTEAFF
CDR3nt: TGTGCCACCAGCAGGGGACAGGGCACTGAAGCTTTCTTT

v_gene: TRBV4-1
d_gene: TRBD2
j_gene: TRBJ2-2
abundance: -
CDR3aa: CASSQELAVYTGELFF
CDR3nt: TGCGCCAGCAGCCAAGAACTAGCGGTTTACACCGGGGAGCTGTTTTTT

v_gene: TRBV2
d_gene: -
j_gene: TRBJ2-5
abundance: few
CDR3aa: CASNAYFQETQYF
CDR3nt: TGTGCCAGCAATGCGTATTTCCAAGAGACCCAGTACTTC

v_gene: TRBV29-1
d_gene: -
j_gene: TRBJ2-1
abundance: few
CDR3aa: CSVEPSSYNEQFF
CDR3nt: TGCAGCGTTGAACCTTCCTCCTACAATGAGCAGTTCTTC

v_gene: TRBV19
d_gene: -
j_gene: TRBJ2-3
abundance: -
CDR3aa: CASSKATGQDTQYF
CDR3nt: TGTGCCAGTAGCAAAGCAACAGGGCAGGATACGCAGTATTTT

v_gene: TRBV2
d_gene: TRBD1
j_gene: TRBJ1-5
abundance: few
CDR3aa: CASSEVKGARFRGQPQHF
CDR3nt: TGTGCCAGCAGTGAGGTGAAGGGGGCACGGTTCCGTGGTCAGCCCCAGCATTTT

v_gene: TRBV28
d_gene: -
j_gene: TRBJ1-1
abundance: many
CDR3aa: CASSGAGWGTEAFF
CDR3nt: TGTGCCAGCAGTGGAGCAGGGTGGGGCACTGAAGCTTTCTTT

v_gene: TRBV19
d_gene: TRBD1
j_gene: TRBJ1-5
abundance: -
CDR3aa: CASSFRDRGSLSNQPQHF
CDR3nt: TGTGCCAGTAGTTTCCGGGACAGGGGCTCCTTGAGCAATCAGCCCCAGCATTTT